This T cell receptor beta chain was found in a study of identical twins. Study observations and caveats: Beta out-of-frame twin sharing showed a weaker excess.

About this clonotype itself: Antigen specificity is unknown.

The length of the CDR3 is 14 residues. Germline V gene data show CDR1 as MNHEY and CDR2 as SVGAGI. V dropped 0 bases and J dropped 5 bases, with 10 bases sitting between them. TCRdb used MiXCR to reprocess the 5' RACE reads, holding one entry per CDR3 protein. This sample has roughly 750,000 distinct CDR3 sequences, with approximately 22% found just once. These data are also associated with another study on T cells expressing NK-cell markers.

Material: PBMCs. This receptor was obtained from a woman aged 18-30 years in good health. The V and J genes are TRBV6-5 and TRBJ2-5; D possibly corresponds to TRBD1 (5 bases). The CDR3 bases are TGTGCCAGCAGTTACTCAGACAGAGAGGAGACCCAGTACTTC. Translating it yields CASSYSDREETQYF.